This T cell receptor beta chain was sequenced during a study of blood T cell repertoires in COVID-19. The wider study: The United States, Italy and Spain provided the acute and convalescent COVID-19 samples.

This clone was counted once. V lost 0 bases and J lost 16; bases outside the gene matches: 3. The CDR3 length is 12 residues. CDR1 and CDR2 from the germline V gene are MNHEY and SVGEGT. Only in-frame clones appear in the TCRdb table, and some are missing; sequencing was by immunoSEQ multiplex PCR. The data contain some 130,000 clones, about 75% of them singletons. This clonotype was obtained from a man older than 75 with acute or convalescent COVID-19. This rearrangement joins TRBV6-2 or TRBV6-3 to TRBJ2-1; 10 nucleotides line up with TRBD2. The sample consisted of peripheral blood. As DNA, the CDR3 is TGTGCCAGCAGTTACTCAAGCGGGGGGGCTTTCTTC. Amino acids: CASSYSSGGAFF.